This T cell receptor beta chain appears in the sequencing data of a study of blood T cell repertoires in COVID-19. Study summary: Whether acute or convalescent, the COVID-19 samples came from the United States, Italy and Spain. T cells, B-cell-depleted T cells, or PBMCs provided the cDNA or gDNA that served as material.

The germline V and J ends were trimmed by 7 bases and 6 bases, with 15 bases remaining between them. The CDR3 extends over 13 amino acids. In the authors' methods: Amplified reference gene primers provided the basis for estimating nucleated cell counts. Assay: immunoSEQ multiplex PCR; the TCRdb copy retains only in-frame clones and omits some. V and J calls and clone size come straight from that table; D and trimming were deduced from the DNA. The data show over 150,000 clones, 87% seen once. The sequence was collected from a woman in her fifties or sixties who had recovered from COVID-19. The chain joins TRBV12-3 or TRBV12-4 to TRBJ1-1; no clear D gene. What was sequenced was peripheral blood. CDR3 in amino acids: CASTSFTHAEAFF. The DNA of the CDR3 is TGTGCCAGCACGTCCTTTACTCACGCTGAAGCTTTCTTT.